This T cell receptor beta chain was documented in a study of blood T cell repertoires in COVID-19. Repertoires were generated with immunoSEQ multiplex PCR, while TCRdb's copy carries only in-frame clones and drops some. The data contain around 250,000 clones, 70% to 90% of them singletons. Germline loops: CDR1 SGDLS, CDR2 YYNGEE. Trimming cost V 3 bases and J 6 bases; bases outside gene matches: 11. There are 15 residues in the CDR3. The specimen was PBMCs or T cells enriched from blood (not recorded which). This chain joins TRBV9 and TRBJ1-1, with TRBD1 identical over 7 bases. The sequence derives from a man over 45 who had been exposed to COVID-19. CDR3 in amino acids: CASSAGTAPLPEAFF. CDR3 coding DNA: TGTGCCAGCAGCGCGGGGACAGCCCCACTCCCTGAAGCTTTCTTT. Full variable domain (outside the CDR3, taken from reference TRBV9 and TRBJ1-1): DSGVTQTPKHLITATGQRVTLRCSPRSGDLSVYWYQQSLDQGLQFLIQYYNGEERAKGNILERFSAQQFPDLHSELNLSSLELGDSALYFCASSAGTAPLPEAFFGQGTRLTVV.